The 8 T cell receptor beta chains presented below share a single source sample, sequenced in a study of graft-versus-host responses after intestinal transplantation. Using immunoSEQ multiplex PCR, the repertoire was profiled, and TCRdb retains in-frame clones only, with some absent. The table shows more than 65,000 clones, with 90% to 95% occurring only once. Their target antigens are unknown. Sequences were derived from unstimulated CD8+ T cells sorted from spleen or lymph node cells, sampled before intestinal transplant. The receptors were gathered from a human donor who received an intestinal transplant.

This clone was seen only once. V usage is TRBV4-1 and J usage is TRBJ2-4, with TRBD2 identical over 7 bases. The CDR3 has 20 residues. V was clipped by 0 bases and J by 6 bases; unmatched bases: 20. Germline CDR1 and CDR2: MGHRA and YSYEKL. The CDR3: CASSQDELANRPGNRNIQYF. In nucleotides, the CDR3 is TGCGCCAGCAGCCAAGACGAACTAGCGAACAGGCCGGGCAACCGAAACATTCAGTACTTC.

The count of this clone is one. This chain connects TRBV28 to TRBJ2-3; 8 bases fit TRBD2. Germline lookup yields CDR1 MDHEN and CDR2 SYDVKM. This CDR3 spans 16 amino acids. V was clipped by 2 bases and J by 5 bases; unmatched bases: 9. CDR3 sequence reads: CASSLVWAGGGDTQYF. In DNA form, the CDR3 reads TGTGCCAGCAGTTTAGTGTGGGCGGGAGGCGGAGATACGCAGTATTTT. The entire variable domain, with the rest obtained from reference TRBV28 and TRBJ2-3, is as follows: DVKVTQSSRYLVKRTGEKVFLECVQDMDHENMFWYRQDPGLGLRLIYFSYDVKMKEKGDIPEGYSVSREKKERFSLILESASTNQTSMYLCASSLVWAGGGDTQYFGPGTRLTVL.

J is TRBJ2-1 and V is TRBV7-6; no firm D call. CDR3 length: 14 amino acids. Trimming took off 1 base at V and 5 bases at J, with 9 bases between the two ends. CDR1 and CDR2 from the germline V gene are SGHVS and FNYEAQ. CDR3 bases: TGTGCCAGCAGCTTAGTATCCAGAAACAATGAGCAGTTCTTC. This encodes CASSLVSRNNEQFF.

CDR3 in amino acids: CASSGWDRVSSGANVLTF. The CDR3 DNA reads as TGTGCCAGCAGCGGATGGGACAGGGTCAGTTCTGGGGCCAACGTCCTGACTTTC. This chain joins TRBV7-9 and TRBJ2-6, with 9 bases that match TRBD1. This CDR3 has 18 residues. Germline assignment: CDR1 SEHNR and CDR2 FQNEAQ (reference sequence). Germline trimming cut 5 bases from V and 1 base from J; bases unmatched to any gene: 9.

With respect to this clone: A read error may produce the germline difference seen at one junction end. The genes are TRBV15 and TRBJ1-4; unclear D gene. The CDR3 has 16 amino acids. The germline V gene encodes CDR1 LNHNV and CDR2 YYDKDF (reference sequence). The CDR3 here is CATTRNLGTTNEKLFF. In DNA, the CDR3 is TGTGCCACCACCAGAAATCTTGGGACAACTAATGAAAAACTGTTTTTT.

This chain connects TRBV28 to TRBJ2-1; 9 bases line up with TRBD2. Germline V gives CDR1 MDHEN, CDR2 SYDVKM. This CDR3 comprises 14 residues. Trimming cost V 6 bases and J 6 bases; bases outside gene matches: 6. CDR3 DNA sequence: TGTGCCAGCAGAGGACCGGGACTAGCCAATGAGCAGTTCTTC. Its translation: CASRGPGLANEQFF.

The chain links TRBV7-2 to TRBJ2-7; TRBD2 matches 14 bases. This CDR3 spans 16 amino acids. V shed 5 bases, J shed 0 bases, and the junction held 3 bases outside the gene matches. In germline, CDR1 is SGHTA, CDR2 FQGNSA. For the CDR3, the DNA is TGTGCCAGCAGCCCCGGGACTAGCGGGAGCTCCTACGAGCAGTACTTC. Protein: CASSPGTSGSSYEQYF. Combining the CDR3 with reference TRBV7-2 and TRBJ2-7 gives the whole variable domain GAGVSQSPSNKVTEKGKDVELRCDPISGHTALYWYRQSLGQGLEFLIYFQGNSAPDKSGLPSDRFSAERTGGSVSTLTIQRTQQEDSAVYLCASSPGTSGSSYEQYFGPGTRLTVT.

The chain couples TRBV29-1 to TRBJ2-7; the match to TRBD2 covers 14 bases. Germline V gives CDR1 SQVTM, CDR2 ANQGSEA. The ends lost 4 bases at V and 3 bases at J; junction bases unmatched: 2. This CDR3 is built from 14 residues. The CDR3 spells CSVAGTSGSYEQYF. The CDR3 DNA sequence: TGCAGCGTTGCCGGGACTAGCGGGAGCTACGAGCAGTACTTC.